This T cell receptor beta chain comes out of a study of T cell responses to AZD1222 COVID-19 vaccine. Study-level background: Pooling covered second doses at about 4 or about 12 weeks. Whole-study results and caveats: Baseline serostatus was positive in only a handful of AZD1222 recipients. Spike-specific TCR repertoires showed rising breadth and depth after two AZD1222 doses.

As for this clone: Antigen unknown.

Profiling relied on immunoSEQ multiplex PCR, and the TCRdb table lists in-frame clones only, not all of them. This table has over 75,000 clones, about nine tenths appearing once. The sample in question was peripheral blood, obtained on day 0 of AZD1222 vaccination. The receptor's source is an adult in good health.

CDR3 in amino acids: CATSRDLVGAYEQYF. In DNA, the CDR3 is TGTGCCACCAGCAGAGATCTAGTGGGCGCTTACGAGCAGTACTTC. The rearrangement uses TRBV15 and TRBJ2-7; D is ambiguous. The germline gives CDR1 LNHNV, CDR2 YYDKDF (reference sequence). This CDR3 is 15 amino acids long. Trimming cost V 0 bases and J 4 bases, with 13 bases left between them.